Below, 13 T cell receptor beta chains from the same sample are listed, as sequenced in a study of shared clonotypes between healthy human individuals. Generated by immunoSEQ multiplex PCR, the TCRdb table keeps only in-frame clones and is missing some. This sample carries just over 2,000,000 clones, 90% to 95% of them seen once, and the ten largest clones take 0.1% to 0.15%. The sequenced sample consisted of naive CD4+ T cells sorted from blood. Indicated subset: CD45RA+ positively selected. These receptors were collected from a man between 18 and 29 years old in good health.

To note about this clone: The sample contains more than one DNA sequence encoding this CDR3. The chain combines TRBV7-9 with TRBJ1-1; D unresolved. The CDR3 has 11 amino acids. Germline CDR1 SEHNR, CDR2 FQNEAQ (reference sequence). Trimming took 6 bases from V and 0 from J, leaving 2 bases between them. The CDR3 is CASRLNTEAFF. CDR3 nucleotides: TGTGCCAGCAGGTTGAACACTGAAGCTTTCTTT.

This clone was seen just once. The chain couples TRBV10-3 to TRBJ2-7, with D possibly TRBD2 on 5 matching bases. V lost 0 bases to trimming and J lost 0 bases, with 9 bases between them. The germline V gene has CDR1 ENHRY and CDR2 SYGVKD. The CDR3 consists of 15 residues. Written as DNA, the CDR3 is TGTGCCATCAGTGAGTCAACGGGAAGCTCCTACGAGCAGTACTTC. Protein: CAISESTGSSYEQYF.

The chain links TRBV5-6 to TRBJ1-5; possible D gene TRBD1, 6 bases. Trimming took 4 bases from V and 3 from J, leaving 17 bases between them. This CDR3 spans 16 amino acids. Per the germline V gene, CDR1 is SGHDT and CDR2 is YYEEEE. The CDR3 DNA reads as TGTGCCAGCAGCCCTAAGGACAGCCGAGTCAATCAGCCCCAGCATTTT. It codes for CASSPKDSRVNQPQHF.

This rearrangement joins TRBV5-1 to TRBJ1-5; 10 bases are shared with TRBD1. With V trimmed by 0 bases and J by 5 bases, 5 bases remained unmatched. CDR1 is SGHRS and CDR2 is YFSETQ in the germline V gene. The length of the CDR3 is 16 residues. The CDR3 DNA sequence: TGCGCCAGCAGCTTGGATCCGACAGGGGGCCATCAGCCCCAGCATTTT. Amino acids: CASSLDPTGGHQPQHF.

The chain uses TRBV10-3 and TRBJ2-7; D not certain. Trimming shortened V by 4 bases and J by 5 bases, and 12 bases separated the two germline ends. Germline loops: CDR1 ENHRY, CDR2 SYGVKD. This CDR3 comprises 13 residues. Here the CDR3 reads CAISVWGIDEQYF. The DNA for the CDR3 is TGTGCCATCAGTGTTTGGGGTATCGACGAGCAGTACTTC.

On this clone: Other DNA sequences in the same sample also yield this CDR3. The CDR3 coding sequence is TGCGCCAGCAGCCAAGATCGGGGTTACGAGCAGTACTTC. Translated, it gives CASSQDRGYEQYF. The V and J genes are TRBV4-3 and TRBJ2-7; a possible D gene is TRBD2 (5 bases). This CDR3 region has 13 residues. The germline V and J ends were trimmed by 0 bases and 4 bases, with 7 bases remaining between them. Germline V gene data show CDR1 as LGHNA and CDR2 as YSLEER.

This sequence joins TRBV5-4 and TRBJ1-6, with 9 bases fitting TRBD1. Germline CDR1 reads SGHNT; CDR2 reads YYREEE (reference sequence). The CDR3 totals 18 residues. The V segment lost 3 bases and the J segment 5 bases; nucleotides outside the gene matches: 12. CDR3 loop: CASSSYRDRVFNNSPLHF. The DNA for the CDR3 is TGTGCCAGCAGCTCGTACCGGGACAGGGTATTTAATAATTCACCCCTCCACTTT.

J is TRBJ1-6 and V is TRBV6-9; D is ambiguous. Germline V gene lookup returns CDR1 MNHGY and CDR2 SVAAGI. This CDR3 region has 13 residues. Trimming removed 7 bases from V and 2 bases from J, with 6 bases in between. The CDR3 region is CASTFTYNSPLHF. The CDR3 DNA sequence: TGTGCCAGCACATTCACCTATAATTCACCCCTCCACTTT.

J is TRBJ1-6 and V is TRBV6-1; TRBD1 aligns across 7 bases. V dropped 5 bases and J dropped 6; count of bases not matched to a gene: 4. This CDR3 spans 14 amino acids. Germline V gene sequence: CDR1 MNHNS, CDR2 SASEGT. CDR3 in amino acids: CASSSGQVNSPLHF. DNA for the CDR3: TGTGCCAGCAGTTCCGGACAGGTTAATTCACCCCTCCACTTT.

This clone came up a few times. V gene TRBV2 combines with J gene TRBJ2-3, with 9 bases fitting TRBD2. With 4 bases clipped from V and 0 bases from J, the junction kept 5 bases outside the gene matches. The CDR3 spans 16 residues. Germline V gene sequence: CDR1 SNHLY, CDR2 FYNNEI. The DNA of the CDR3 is TGTGCCAGCAGTGCCCTAGCGGGACCTAGCACAGATACGCAGTATTTT. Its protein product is CASSALAGPSTDTQYF.

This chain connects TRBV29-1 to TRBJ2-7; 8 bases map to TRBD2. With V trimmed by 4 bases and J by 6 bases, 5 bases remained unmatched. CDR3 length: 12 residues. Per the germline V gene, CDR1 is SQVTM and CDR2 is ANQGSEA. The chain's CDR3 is CSVGPSGSEQYF. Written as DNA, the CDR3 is TGCAGCGTTGGTCCTAGCGGGTCCGAGCAGTACTTC.

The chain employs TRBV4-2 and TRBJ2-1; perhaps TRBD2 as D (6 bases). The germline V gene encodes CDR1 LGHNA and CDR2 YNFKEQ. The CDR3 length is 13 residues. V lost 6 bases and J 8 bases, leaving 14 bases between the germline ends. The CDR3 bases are TGTGCCAGCAGTCCCGCGGGGTCGGATGAGCAGTTCTTC. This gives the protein CASSPAGSDEQFF.

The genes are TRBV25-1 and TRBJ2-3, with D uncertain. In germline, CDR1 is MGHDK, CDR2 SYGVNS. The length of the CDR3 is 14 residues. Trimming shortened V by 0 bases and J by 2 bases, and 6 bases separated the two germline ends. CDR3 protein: CASSEYGPTDTQYF. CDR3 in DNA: TGTGCCAGCAGTGAATACGGCCCCACAGATACGCAGTATTTT.